This TCR beta chain was captured in a study of blood T cells in healthy people across ages. A second about 7 to 11 cycle PCR used barcoded and J-beta primers. MiXCR was run by TCRdb on the 5' RACE reads, yielding one entry per CDR3 protein. The sample records hundreds of thousands of distinct CDR3 sequences, about 26% being singletons. This clonotype was seen more than once but under ten times. The antigen is not known. Overall study findings and caveats: Naive T cell percentage showed a strong correlation with the diversity of TCR beta.

Trimming pared 3 bases from V and 7 bases from J, leaving 15 bases between. The CDR3 extends over 14 amino acids. In addition, the sample was reused for a study of T cells of mothers and their children.

The J gene is TRBJ1-1, the V gene TRBV12-3 or TRBV12-4, with a possible D match to TRBD1 (6 bases). The specimen sequenced was blood. This TCR came from a boy younger than 18 in good health. CDR3 sequence reads: CASSFQGGGNEAFF. The DNA for the CDR3 is TGTGCCAGCAGTTTCCAAGGGGGAGGGAATGAAGCTTTCTTT.